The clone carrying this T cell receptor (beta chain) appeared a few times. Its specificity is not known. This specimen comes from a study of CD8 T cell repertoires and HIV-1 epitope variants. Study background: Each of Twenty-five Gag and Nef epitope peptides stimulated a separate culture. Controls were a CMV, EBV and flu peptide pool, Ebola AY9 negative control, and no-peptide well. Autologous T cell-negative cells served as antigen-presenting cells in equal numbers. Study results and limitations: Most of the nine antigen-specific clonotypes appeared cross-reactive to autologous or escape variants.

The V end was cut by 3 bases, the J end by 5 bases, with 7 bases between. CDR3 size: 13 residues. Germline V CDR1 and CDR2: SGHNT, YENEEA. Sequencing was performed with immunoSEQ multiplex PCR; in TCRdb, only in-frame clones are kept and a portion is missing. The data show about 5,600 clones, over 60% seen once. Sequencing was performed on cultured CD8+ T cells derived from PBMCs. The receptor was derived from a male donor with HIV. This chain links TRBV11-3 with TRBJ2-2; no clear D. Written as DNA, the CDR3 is TGTGCCAGCAGCTTTAGAAGGACCGGGGAGCTGTTTTTT. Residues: CASSFRRTGELFF.